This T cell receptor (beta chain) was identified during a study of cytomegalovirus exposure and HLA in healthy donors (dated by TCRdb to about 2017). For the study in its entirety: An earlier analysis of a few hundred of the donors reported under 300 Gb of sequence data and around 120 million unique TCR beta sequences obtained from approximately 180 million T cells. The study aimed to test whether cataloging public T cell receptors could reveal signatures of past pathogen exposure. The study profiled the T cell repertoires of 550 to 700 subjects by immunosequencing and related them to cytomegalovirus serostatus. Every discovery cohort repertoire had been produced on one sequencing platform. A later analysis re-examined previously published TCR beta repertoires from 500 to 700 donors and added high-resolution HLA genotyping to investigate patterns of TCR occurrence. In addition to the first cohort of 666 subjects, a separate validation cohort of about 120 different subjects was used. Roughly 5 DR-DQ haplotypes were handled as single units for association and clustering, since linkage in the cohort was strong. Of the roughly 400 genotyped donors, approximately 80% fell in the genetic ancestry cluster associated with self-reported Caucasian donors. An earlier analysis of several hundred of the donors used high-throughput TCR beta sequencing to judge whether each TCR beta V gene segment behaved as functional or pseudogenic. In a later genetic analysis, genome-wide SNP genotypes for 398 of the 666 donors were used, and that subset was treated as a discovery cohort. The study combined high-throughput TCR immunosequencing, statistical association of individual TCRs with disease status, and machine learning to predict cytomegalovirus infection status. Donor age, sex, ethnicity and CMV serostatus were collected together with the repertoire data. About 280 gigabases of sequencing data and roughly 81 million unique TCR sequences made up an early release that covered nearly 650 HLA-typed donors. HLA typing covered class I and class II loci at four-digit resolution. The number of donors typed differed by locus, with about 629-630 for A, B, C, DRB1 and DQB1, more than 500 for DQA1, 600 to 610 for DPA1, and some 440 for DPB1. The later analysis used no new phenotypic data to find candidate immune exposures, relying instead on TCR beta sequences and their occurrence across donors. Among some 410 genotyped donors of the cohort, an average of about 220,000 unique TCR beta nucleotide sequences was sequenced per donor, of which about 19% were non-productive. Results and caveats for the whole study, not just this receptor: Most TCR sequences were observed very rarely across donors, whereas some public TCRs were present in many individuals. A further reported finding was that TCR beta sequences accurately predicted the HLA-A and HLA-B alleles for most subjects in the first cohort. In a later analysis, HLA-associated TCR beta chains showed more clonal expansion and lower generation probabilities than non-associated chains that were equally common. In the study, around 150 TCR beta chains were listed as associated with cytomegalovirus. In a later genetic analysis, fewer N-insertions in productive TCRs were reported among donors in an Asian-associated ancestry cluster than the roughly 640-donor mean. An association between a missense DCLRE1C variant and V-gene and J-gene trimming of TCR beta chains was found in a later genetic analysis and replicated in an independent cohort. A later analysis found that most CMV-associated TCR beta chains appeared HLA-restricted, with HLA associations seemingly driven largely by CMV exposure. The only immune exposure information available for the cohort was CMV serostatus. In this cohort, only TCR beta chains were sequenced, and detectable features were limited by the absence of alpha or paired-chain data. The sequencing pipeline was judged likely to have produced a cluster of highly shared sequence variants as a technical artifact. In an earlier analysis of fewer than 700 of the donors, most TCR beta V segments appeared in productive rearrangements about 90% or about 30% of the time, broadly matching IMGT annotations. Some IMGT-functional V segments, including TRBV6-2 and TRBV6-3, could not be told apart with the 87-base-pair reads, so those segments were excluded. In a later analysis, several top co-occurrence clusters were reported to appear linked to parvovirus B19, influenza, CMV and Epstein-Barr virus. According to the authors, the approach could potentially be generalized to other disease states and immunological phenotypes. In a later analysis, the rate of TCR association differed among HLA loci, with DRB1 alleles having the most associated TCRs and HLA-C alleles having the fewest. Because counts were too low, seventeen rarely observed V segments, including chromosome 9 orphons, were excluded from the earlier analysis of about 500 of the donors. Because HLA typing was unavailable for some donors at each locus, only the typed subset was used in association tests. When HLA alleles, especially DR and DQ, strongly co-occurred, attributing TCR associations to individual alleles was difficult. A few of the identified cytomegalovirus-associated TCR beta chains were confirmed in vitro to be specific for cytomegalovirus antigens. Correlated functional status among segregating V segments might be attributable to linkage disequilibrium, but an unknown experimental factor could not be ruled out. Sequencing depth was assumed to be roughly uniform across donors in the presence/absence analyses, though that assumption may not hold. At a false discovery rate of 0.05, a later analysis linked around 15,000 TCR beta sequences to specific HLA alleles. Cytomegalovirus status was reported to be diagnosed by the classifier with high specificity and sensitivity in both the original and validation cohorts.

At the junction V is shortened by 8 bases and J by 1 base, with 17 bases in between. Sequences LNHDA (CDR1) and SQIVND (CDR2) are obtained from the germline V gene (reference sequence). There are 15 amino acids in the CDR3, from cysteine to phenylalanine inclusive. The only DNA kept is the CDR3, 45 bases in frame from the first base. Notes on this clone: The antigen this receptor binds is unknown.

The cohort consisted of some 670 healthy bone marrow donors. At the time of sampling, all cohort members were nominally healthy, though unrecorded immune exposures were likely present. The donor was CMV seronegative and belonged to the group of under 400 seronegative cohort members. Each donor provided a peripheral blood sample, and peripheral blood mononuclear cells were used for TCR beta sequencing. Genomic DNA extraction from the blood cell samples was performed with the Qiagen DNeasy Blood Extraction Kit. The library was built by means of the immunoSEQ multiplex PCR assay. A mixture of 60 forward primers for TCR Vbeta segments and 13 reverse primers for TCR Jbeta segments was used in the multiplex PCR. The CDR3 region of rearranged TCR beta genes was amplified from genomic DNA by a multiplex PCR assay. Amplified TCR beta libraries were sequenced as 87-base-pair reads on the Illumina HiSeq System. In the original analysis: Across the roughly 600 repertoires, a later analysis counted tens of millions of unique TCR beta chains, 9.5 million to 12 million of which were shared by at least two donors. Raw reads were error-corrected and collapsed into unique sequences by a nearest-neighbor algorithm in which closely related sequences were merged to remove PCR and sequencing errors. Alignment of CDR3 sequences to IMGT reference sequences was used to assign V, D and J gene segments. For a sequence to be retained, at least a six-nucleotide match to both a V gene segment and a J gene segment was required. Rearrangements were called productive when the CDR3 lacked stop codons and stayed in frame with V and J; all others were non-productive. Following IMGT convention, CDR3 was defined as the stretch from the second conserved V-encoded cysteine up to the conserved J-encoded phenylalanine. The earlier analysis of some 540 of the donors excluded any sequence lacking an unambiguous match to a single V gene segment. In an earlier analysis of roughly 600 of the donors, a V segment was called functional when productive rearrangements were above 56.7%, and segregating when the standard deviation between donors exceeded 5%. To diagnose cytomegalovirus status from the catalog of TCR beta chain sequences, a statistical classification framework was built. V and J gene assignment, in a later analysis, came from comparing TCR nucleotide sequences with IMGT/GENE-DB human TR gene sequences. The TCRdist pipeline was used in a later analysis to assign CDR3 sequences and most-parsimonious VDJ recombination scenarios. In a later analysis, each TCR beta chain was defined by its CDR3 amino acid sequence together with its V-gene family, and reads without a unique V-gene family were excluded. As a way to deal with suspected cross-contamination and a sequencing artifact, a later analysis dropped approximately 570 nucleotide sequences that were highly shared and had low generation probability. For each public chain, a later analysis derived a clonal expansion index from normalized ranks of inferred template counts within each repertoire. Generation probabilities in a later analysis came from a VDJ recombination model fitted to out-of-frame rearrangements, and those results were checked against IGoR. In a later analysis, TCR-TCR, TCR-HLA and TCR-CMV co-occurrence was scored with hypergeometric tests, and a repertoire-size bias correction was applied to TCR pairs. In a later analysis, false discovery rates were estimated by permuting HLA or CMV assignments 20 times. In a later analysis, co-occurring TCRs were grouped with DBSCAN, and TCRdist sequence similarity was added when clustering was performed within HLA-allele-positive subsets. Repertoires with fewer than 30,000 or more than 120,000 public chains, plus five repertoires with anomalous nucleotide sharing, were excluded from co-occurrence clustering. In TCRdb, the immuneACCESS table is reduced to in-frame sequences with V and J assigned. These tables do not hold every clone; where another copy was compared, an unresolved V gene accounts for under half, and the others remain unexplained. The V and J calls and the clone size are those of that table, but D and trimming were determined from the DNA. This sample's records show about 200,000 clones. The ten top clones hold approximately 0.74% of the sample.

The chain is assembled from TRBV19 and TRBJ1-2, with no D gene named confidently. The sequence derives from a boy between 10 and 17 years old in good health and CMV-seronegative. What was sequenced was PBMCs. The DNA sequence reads TGTGCCAGTTTACCATCCTCACGGGGTAACTATGGCTACACCTTC. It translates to CASLPSSRGNYGYTF.